The subject of this entry is one T cell receptor (beta chain). V trimming: 3 bases; J trimming: 6 bases; junction bases outside the gene matches: 11. This CDR3 has 15 residues. The germline gives CDR1 KGHSH, CDR2 LQKENI. This sample stems from a study of OX40 agonist ivuxolimab in advanced cancers. Sequenced by immunoSEQ multiplex PCR; TCRdb stores in-frame clones only, minus some. The sample lists 55,000 to 65,000 clones; about 88% were seen once. The clonotype comes from an adult with an advanced solid tumor such as melanoma, head and neck, liver or kidney cancer. The material sequenced was CD4+ or CD8+ T cells sorted from blood, taken in a trial of the OX40 agonist ivuxolimab. The V and J genes are TRBV18 and TRBJ2-7; 7 bases map to TRBD1. In nucleotides, the CDR3 is TGTGCCAGCTCACCGTCGACAGGGAAGTCTCTCGAGCAGTACTTC. Translation: CASSPSTGKSLEQYF.